This is a list of T cell receptor beta chains from one sample in a study of blood T cell repertoires in COVID-19. Data came from immunoSEQ multiplex PCR; TCRdb stores just in-frame clones and leaves some out. The sample yields 70,000 to 80,000 clones, approximately 88% seen once. Sequences were obtained from peripheral blood. The receptors stem from a human donor in a cohort sampled during active COVID-19. Both conserved end residues are part of each CDR3. D genes are given only for firm matches. Some rows have no size entry. The others give once, few or many, or a class for an expanded clone.

>once|12|-|TRBJ1-2|TRBV2
CASSGIEDGYTF
TGTGCCAGCAGTGGCATAGAAGATGGCTACACCTTC
>-|16|-|TRBJ1-1|TRBV5-1
CASSLRTDPKNTEAFF
TGCGCCAGCAGCTTGCGGACAGACCCCAAGAACACTGAAGCTTTCTTT
>few|13|-|TRBJ1-1|TRBV10-1
CASSLRGNTEAFF
TGCGCCAGCAGTTTACGGGGGAACACTGAAGCTTTCTTT
>-|14|-|TRBJ1-1|TRBV3-1/TRBV3-2
CASQRSRGGTEAFF
TGTGCCAGTCAACGGTCTCGAGGAGGGACTGAAGCTTTCTTT
>-|12|-|TRBJ2-5|TRBV5-6
CASSLAGETQYF
TGTGCCAGCAGCTTGGCGGGGGAGACCCAGTACTTC
>-|16|TRBD2|TRBJ2-3|TRBV10-3
CAISEGLAGSTDTQYF
TGTGCCATCAGTGAAGGACTAGCGGGGAGCACAGATACGCAGTATTTT
>-|13|-|TRBJ1-2|TRBV12-5
CASGFRGIRGYTF
TGTGCTAGTGGTTTCAGGGGAATACGTGGCTACACCTTC
>-|14|TRBD1|TRBJ2-7|TRBV11-2
CASTNPQGAGEQYF
TGTGCCAGCACTAACCCCCAGGGGGCTGGCGAGCAGTACTTC
>-|15|-|TRBJ2-7|TRBV19
CASSISPRNPYEQYF
TGTGCCAGTAGTATTTCGCCGCGGAATCCCTACGAGCAGTACTTC
>once|14|-|TRBJ1-5|TRBV5-5
CASSLTGSNQPQHF
TGTGCCAGCAGCTTGACGGGTAGCAATCAGCCCCAGCATTTT
>-|11|-|TRBJ1-1|TRBV20-1
CSAPVATEAFF
TGCAGTGCCCCAGTGGCTACTGAAGCTTTCTTT
>-|12|-|TRBJ2-7|TRBV12-3/TRBV12-4
CASSRLGDEQYF
TGTGCCAGCAGCCGACTAGGGGACGAGCAGTACTTC
>-|13|TRBD1|TRBJ1-2|TRBV2
CASKEDRVGGYTF
TGTGCCAGCAAGGAGGACAGGGTGGGAGGCTACACCTTC
>-|14|-|TRBJ2-3|TRBV2
CASSRTEGADTQYF
TGTGCCAGCTCCCGGACCGAGGGTGCAGATACGCAGTATTTT
>-|14|-|TRBJ2-7|TRBV28
CASSPQGAFYEQYF
TGTGCCAGCAGTCCCCAAGGGGCTTTCTACGAGCAGTACTTC
>-|13|-|TRBJ2-3|TRBV5-8
CASSRGYPDTQYF
TGTGCCAGCAGCAGAGGGTATCCAGATACGCAGTATTTT
>once|15|-|TRBJ2-7|TRBV7-9
CAGSLWRSGSYEQYF
TGTGCCGGCAGCTTATGGCGTTCAGGCTCCTACGAGCAGTACTTC
>-|12|-|TRBJ2-3|TRBV5-1
CASIGHTDTQYF
TGCGCCAGCATTGGACACACAGATACGCAGTATTTT
>-|14|-|TRBJ1-1|TRBV5-1
CASSLVMGGTEAFF
TGCGCCAGCAGCTTGGTTATGGGGGGGACTGAAGCTTTCTTT
>-|15|-|TRBJ1-2|TRBV3-1/TRBV3-2
CASSQDAAGYYGYTF
TGTGCCAGCAGCCAAGATGCGGCAGGGTACTATGGCTACACCTTC
>-|20|TRBD2|TRBJ2-2|TRBV19
CASSTSGLAGDLANTGELFF
TGTGCCAGTAGTACATCGGGACTAGCGGGGGACCTCGCGAACACCGGGGAGCTGTTTTTT
>-|15|TRBD1|TRBJ1-2|TRBV2
CASSGRTGGYYGYTF
TGTGCCAGCAGTGGCCGAACAGGGGGCTACTATGGCTACACCTTC
>-|14|TRBD1|TRBJ2-5|TRBV24-1
CATSEGTAQETQYF
TGTGCCACCAGTGAGGGGACAGCCCAAGAGACCCAGTACTTC
>-|17|TRBD2|TRBJ2-5|TRBV5-1
CASSRSGLAAFMETQYF
TGCGCCAGCAGTCGGAGTGGACTAGCGGCCTTTATGGAGACCCAGTACTTC
>-|15|TRBD2|TRBJ2-7|TRBV9
CASSVEAGGSYEQYF
TGTGCCAGCAGCGTAGAAGCGGGAGGCTCCTACGAGCAGTACTTC
>-|15|-|TRBJ2-3|TRBV5-6
CASSLVSGSTDTQYF
TGTGCCAGCAGCTTGGTGAGCGGGAGCACAGATACGCAGTATTTT
>-|14|-|TRBJ1-6|TRBV3-1/TRBV3-2
CASSQQGWDSPLHF
TGTGCCAGCAGCCAACAGGGGTGGGATTCACCCCTCCACTTT
>-|15|-|TRBJ1-2|TRBV6-6
CASSYSPQGSAGYTF
TGTGCCAGCAGTTACTCGCCCCAGGGGTCGGCTGGCTACACCTTC
>-|14|TRBD1|TRBJ2-7|TRBV7-2
CASSLVGGDYEQYF
TGTGCCAGCAGCTTAGTAGGGGGCGACTACGAGCAGTACTTC
>few|15|-|TRBJ2-7|TRBV2
CASTEGPGSYYEQYF
TGTGCCAGCACCGAAGGTCCGGGATCATACTACGAGCAGTACTTC
>-|16|TRBD1|TRBJ1-5|TRBV3-1/TRBV3-2
CASSPWDRAGNQPQHF
TGTGCCAGCAGCCCCTGGGACAGGGCGGGCAATCAGCCCCAGCATTTT
>-|13|TRBD1|TRBJ1-2|TRBV12-3/TRBV12-4
CASRTGGNYGYTF
TGTGCCAGTCGGACAGGGGGCAACTATGGCTACACCTTC
>-|14|TRBD1|TRBJ1-2|TRBV5-6
CASSRDRGDYGYTF
TGTGCCAGCAGCCGGGACAGGGGGGACTATGGCTACACCTTC
>-|15|TRBD1|TRBJ2-7|TRBV5-6
CASSLTGEGTYEQYF
TGTGCCAGCAGCTTAACAGGGGAAGGAACCTACGAGCAGTACTTC
>-|15|-|TRBJ2-2|TRBV5-4
CASSPLRGHTGELFF
TGTGCCAGCAGTCCCCTGCGGGGACACACCGGGGAGCTGTTTTTT
>-|20|TRBD1|TRBJ1-1|TRBV2
CASSESRRDRGHFFWTEAFF
TGTGCCAGCAGTGAAAGTCGTAGGGACAGGGGGCACTTCTTTTGGACTGAAGCTTTCTTT
>-|15|TRBD1|TRBJ1-1|TRBV29-1
CSVHRDRGLNTEAFF
TGCAGCGTTCACCGGGACAGGGGATTGAACACTGAAGCTTTCTTT
>once|14|-|TRBJ1-2|TRBV2
CASNQDSPLFGYTF
TGTGCCAGCAATCAAGACAGTCCATTATTTGGCTACACCTTC
>few|13|-|TRBJ1-1|TRBV10-1
CASSESMEGEAFF
TGCGCCAGCAGTGAGTCGATGGAGGGGGAAGCTTTCTTT
>-|16|-|TRBJ1-5|TRBV4-2
CASSQVQADSNQPQHF
TGTGCCAGCAGCCAAGTCCAGGCAGATAGCAATCAGCCCCAGCATTTT
>once|11|-|TRBJ1-2|TRBV28
CASRYMRGYTF
TGTGCCAGCAGATATATGCGAGGCTACACCTTC
>-|15|TRBD2|TRBJ2-5|TRBV3-1/TRBV3-2
CASSPSGSGGETQYF
TGTGCCAGCAGCCCCTCCGGGAGCGGGGGAGAGACCCAGTACTTC
>-|13|-|TRBJ1-5|TRBV28
CASSFSPNQPQHF
TGTGCCAGCAGTTTTAGTCCCAATCAGCCCCAGCATTTT
>-|16|TRBD1|TRBJ2-2|TRBV19
CASSGGGTGSTGELFF
TGTGCCAGTAGTGGGGGCGGGACAGGGAGCACCGGGGAGCTGTTTTTT
>once|15|TRBD1|TRBJ1-1|TRBV5-1
CASSPRTGGNTEAFF
TGCGCCAGCAGCCCGCGGACAGGTGGGAACACTGAAGCTTTCTTT
>-|13|-|TRBJ1-1|TRBV28
CASSLNRDTEAFF
TGTGCCAGCAGTTTAAACCGGGACACTGAAGCTTTCTTT
>few|16|-|TRBJ1-1|TRBV5-1
CASSLVPPTENTEAFF
TGCGCCAGCAGCTTAGTACCCCCGACAGAGAACACTGAAGCTTTCTTT
>-|15|TRBD1|TRBJ2-1|TRBV5-4
CASSWGLTGANEQFF
TGTGCCAGCAGCTGGGGCTTGACAGGGGCCAATGAGCAGTTCTTC
>-|14|TRBD1|TRBJ1-1|TRBV2
CASRSRTGGTEAFF
TGTGCCAGCAGAAGCCGGACAGGGGGCACTGAAGCTTTCTTT
>-|14|TRBD2|TRBJ2-1|TRBV2
CASRKGLLYNEQFF
TGTGCCAGCAGAAAGGGACTACTCTACAATGAGCAGTTCTTC
>-|14|-|TRBJ1-1|TRBV7-9
CASSLGVGGTEAFF
TGTGCCAGCAGCTTAGGGGTAGGGGGCACTGAAGCTTTCTTT
>-|15|TRBD1|TRBJ1-5|TRBV5-1
CASSLEGTGGQPQHF
TGCGCCAGCAGCTTGGAGGGGACAGGGGGACAGCCCCAGCATTTT
>-|14|-|TRBJ2-7|TRBV7-9
CASSPTGEVGTQYF
TGTGCCAGCAGTCCCACGGGGGAGGTCGGGACGCAGTACTTC
>-|15|-|TRBJ2-4|TRBV6-5
CASRALGGAMDIQYF
TGTGCCAGCAGAGCCCTGGGGGGGGCTATGGACATTCAGTACTTC
>-|15|-|TRBJ1-1|TRBV5-1
CASSLEGVMNTEAFF
TGCGCCAGCAGCTTGGAGGGGGTTATGAACACTGAAGCTTTCTTT
>-|16|-|TRBJ2-5|TRBV5-1
CASSFGNSRSQETQYF
TGCGCCAGCAGCTTCGGGAACTCTCGGTCCCAAGAGACCCAGTACTTC
>-|14|-|TRBJ1-4|TRBV5-1
CASSLGATNEKLFF
TGCGCCAGCAGCTTAGGGGCAACTAATGAAAAACTGTTTTTT